Listed below are T cell receptor beta chains from one sample, sequenced in a study of cytomegalovirus exposure and HLA in healthy donors. Repertoires were generated with immunoSEQ multiplex PCR, while TCRdb's copy carries only in-frame clones and drops some. The repertoire includes some 170,000 clones, less than 80% of them detected once, and about 4.5% sits in the top ten. The sample was PBMCs. Every receptor here comes from a man in his forties or fifties in good health and CMV-seronegative. CDR3s include the opening cysteine and the closing phenylalanine or tryptophan.

v_call	j_call	cdr3_aa
TRBV5-8	TRBJ1-1	CASSLDRGWNTEAFF
TRBV7-9	TRBJ2-3	CASSRDRGLTDTQYF
TRBV28	TRBJ1-4	CASSPLPRETDYSEKLFF
TRBV5-1	TRBJ2-1	CASSMGQGAAYNEQFF
TRBV7-8	TRBJ1-5	CASSLQEGNQPQHF
TRBV6-6	TRBJ2-7	CASSLDRVSYEQYF
TRBV6-6	TRBJ2-3	CASSYWRTDTQYF
TRBV7-9	TRBJ2-1	CASSTIVDEQFF
TRBV6-6	TRBJ1-6	CASSALTGVASPLHF
TRBV11-2	TRBJ2-1	CASSQVLYNEQFF
TRBV27	TRBJ2-1	CASRSLAGGSYNEQFF
TRBV7-8	TRBJ1-5	CASKKREGNQPQHF
TRBV30	TRBJ2-2	CAWSRTPGQGAGELFF
TRBV5-4	TRBJ2-2	CASSPLDRRELFF
TRBV4-1	TRBJ1-6	CASSQDPGRSSYNSPLHF
TRBV7-6	TRBJ2-3	CASSLGVGTHLSTDTQYF
TRBV4-1	TRBJ1-1	CAGSQVDRTFPEAFF
TRBV6-1	TRBJ2-1	CASTTRRDSYNEQFF
TRBV2	TRBJ2-2	CASRGDRGLLMTGELFF
TRBV7-6	TRBJ2-7	CASSKAGGSSYEQYF
TRBV20-1	TRBJ2-7	CSARDLYEQYF
TRBV9	TRBJ2-7	CASSVGGDPTYEQYF
TRBV28	TRBJ2-7	CASSSNRVTYEQYF
TRBV7-3	TRBJ2-3	CASSPGGLPDTQYF
TRBV7-3	TRBJ2-1	CASSLRGGSYNEQFF
TRBV9	TRBJ2-3	CASSVVGTGVREDTQYF
TRBV30	TRBJ1-5	CAWSVWTGANQPQHF
TRBV5-1	TRBJ2-5	CASSWNGVQETQYF
TRBV19	TRBJ1-1	CASTPLQGRENTEAFF
TRBV28	TRBJ2-3	CASSYGGAHTDTQYF
TRBV6-5	TRBJ1-2	CASTSRGRGSGYTF
TRBV6-5	TRBJ2-2	CASSWGLKGGELFF
TRBV6-4	TRBJ2-2	CASRRRQLTGELFF
TRBV18	TRBJ1-5	CASSPGIDRANQPQHF
TRBV6-1	TRBJ2-1	CASNSGQGNNEQFF
TRBV5-1	TRBJ2-5	CASSLRGTYQETQYF
TRBV15	TRBJ1-1	CATRKRQGADTEAFF
TRBV15	TRBJ1-1	CATSRDLMGAGAEAFF
TRBV6-1	TRBJ1-1	CASRDYVLELEAFF
TRBV6-6	TRBJ1-1	CASSYSTGNTEAFF
TRBV5-1	TRBJ2-7	CASSPPGTGGTNEQYF
TRBV27	TRBJ2-1	CASGRDRGGNEQFF
TRBV5-1	TRBJ2-1	CASSEDRGGYNEQFF
TRBV7-9	TRBJ1-1	CASCRTLGTEAFF
TRBV15	TRBJ2-3	CATSARRDRHPDTQYF
TRBV2	TRBJ1-5	CASSPDTLSQPQHF
TRBV7-3	TRBJ2-2	CASSFSRGTGELFF
TRBV5-8	TRBJ2-2	CASSLGTQGTGELFF
TRBV11-2	TRBJ1-3	CASSLGSGDRGNTIYF
TRBV27	TRBJ2-5	CASSPGGTGRAKTQYF
TRBV7-2	TRBJ1-2	CASSLGDRGGYTF
TRBV6-1	TRBJ2-3	CASFSAWGADTQYF
TRBV7-2	TRBJ2-2	CASSRRTSGPTGELFF
TRBV2	TRBJ2-7	CASRRDRASEQYF